These 25 T cell receptor beta chains were sequenced from one sample in a study of metastatic and nonmetastatic thyroid tumors. Thyroid surgery took place with no prior treatment in any patient. TCRdb reprocessed the PCR reads using MiXCR. The repertoire holds approximately 30,000 clones, with around a sixth as singletons. Sequences were obtained from blood. These TCRs come from a female donor with papillary thyroid cancer or a benign thyroid nodule (not recorded which). Some clones in this sample may be carry-over from other donors' samples.

The rearrangement links TRBV11-2 to TRBJ2-1; 9 bases are a match to TRBD2. Trimming took 5 bases from V and 6 from J; bases not matched to a gene: 8. Germline V gives CDR1 SGHAT, CDR2 FQNNGV. The CDR3 has 15 residues. The DNA for the CDR3 is TGTGCCAGCAGCCCCGGTAGCGGGAGCGGCAATGAGCAGTTCTTC. It is translated as CASSPGSGSGNEQFF.

The rearrangement joins TRBV11-2 to TRBJ2-1, with TRBD1 matching over 8 bases. The CDR3 consists of 15 residues. V shed 5 bases, J shed 4 bases, and the junction held 7 bases outside the gene matches. The germline V gene encodes CDR1 SGHAT and CDR2 FQNNGV. The CDR3 loop is CASSLGTGLYNEQFF. The CDR3 DNA reads as TGTGCCAGCAGCCTAGGGACAGGTCTGTACAATGAGCAGTTCTTC. Full variable domain (outside the CDR3, taken from reference TRBV11-2 and TRBJ2-1): EAGVAQSPRYKIIEKRQSVAFWCNPISGHATLYWYQQILGQGPKLLIQFQNNGVVDDSQLPKDRFSAERLKGVDSTLKIQPAKLEDSAVYLCASSLGTGLYNEQFFGPGTRLTVL.

This chain joins TRBV5-1 and TRBJ2-5; a weak D match, TRBD2 (6 bases). Germline V gives CDR1 SGHRS, CDR2 YFSETQ. The length of the CDR3 is 16 residues. Between the trimmed V and J ends, which lost 0 bases and 1 base, there was a span of 13 bases. The CDR3 loop reads CASSLGVVGGQETQYF. The CDR3 DNA sequence: TGCGCCAGCAGCTTGGGGGTGGTCGGGGGCCAAGAGACCCAGTACTTC.

This clone has ten or more counts. This chain joins TRBV20-1 and TRBJ2-7; 7 bases agree with TRBD1. Germline V gene lookup returns CDR1 DFQATT and CDR2 SNEGSKA (reference sequence). This CDR3 is built from 14 residues. Trimming cost V 4 bases and J 2 bases; bases outside gene matches: 8. CDR3 DNA: TGCAGTGCTACAACCGGGACAGTGACCTACGAGCAGTACTTC. Residues: CSATTGTVTYEQYF.

Here the CDR3 reads CASSTPASGETQYF. The CDR3 nucleotides read TGTGCCAGCAGCACGCCGGCTAGCGGGGAGACCCAGTACTTC. This chain uses TRBV6-2 or TRBV6-3 with TRBJ2-5; 8 positions agree with TRBD2. V shed 6 bases, J shed 5 bases, and the junction held 8 bases outside the gene matches. The CDR3 spans 14 residues. Germline CDR1 and CDR2: MNHEY and SVGEGT.

This clone has at least ten counts. V and J are TRBV28 and TRBJ2-3, with 9 bases lining up with TRBD2. The germline V gene has CDR1 MDHEN and CDR2 SYDVKM. The CDR3 length is 15 residues. V lost 7 bases and J lost 4; bases outside the gene matches: 9. The CDR3 nucleotides are TGTGCCAGCAAATGGCGGGAGGGCCGCCCAGATACGCAGTATTTT. This encodes CASKWREGRPDTQYF.

This clone came up many times. Possible read error: a much larger clone is one base away. The V and J genes are TRBV20-1 and TRBJ2-1; 8 positions match TRBD2. This CDR3 has 15 residues. The V gene end was trimmed by 5 bases and the J gene end by 6 bases; junction bases not matched to a gene: 12. Germline CDR1 DFQATT, CDR2 SNEGSKA (reference sequence). CDR3 amino acids: CSAGPAGVSVNEQFF. The CDR3 DNA follows: TGCAGTGCTGGCCCAGCGGGAGTTTCGGTCAATGAGCAGTTCTTC.

The chain recombines TRBV5-6 with TRBJ2-2; D is undetermined. CDR1 and CDR2 (germline): SGHDT, YYEEEE. This CDR3 spans 14 amino acids. V was pared by 0 bases and J by 5 bases, with 8 bases between. CDR3 in amino acids: CASSLGPGTGELFF. Here the CDR3 DNA reads TGTGCCAGCAGCTTGGGCCCCGGGACCGGGGAGCTGTTTTTT.

The CDR3 sequence: CASSSGGTNIQYF. The CDR3 DNA reads TGTGCCAGCAGTTCCGGGGGAACCAACATTCAGTACTTC. The genes are TRBV27 and TRBJ2-4; weak D call: TRBD2 (6 bases). Looked up from germline, CDR1 is MNHEY and CDR2 is SMNVEV (reference sequence). V lost 4 bases and J lost 7, with 11 bases in between. The length of the CDR3 is 13 residues.

This clone was counted many times. This chain uses TRBV6-1 with TRBJ1-1; 8 bases align to TRBD1. Germline V gene lookup returns CDR1 MNHNS and CDR2 SASEGT. The CDR3 contains 15 residues. The J segment lost 1 base and the V segment lost 8 bases, leaving 9 bases of the junction unmatched. CDR3 bases: TGTGCCAGCTCTGGGCATGGGACAGGGAACACTGAAGCTTTCTTT. Translated, it gives CASSGHGTGNTEAFF.

The chain is built from TRBV11-3 and TRBJ2-7; perhaps TRBD1 as D (6 bases). The germline gives CDR1 SGHNT, CDR2 YENEEA. The CDR3 loop spans 13 amino acids. V lost 3 bases and J 3 bases, leaving 9 bases between the germline ends. In DNA, the CDR3 is TGTGCCAGCAGCTTTGGGGGCTTCTACGAGCAGTACTTC. It codes for CASSFGGFYEQYF. The full variable domain, with the rest looked up from reference TRBV11-3 and TRBJ2-7, is EAGVVQSPRYKIIEKKQPVAFWCNPISGHNTLYWYLQNLGQGPELLIRYENEEAVDDSQLPKDRFSAERLKGVDSTLKIQPAELGDSAVYLCASSFGGFYEQYFGPGTRLTVT.

There are many counts of this clone. The chain recombines TRBV30 with TRBJ1-3; D gene uncertain. The CDR3 is made up of 13 amino acids. Trimming shortened V by 0 bases and J by 4 bases, and 7 bases separated the two germline ends. Per the germline V gene, CDR1 is GTSNPN and CDR2 is SVGIG (reference sequence). The CDR3 bases are TGTGCCTGGAGTGTAATTGGGGGAAACACCATATATTTT. Translated, it gives CAWSVIGGNTIYF.

This clone was counted many times. The chain combines TRBV6-4 with TRBJ2-5; D not certain. Per germline, CDR1 MRHNA and CDR2 SNTAGT. The germline V and J ends were trimmed by 3 bases and 0 bases, with 14 bases remaining between them. The CDR3 runs 16 residues. The CDR3 nucleotides are TGTGCCAGCAGTGATCTTTCTGGGTCACACCAAGAGACCCAGTACTTC. As protein: CASSDLSGSHQETQYF.

This clone has at least ten counts. The chain uses TRBV12-3 or TRBV12-4 and TRBJ2-1, with a tentative D call TRBD2 (6 bases). The CDR3 has 12 amino acids. V was clipped by 6 bases and J by 9 bases, with 12 bases between them. CDR3 nucleotide sequence: TGTGCCAGCAGCCTGACTAGTTTTGAGCAGTTCTTC. Its protein product is CASSLTSFEQFF.

This clone was recorded many times. The rearrangement joins TRBV11-2 to TRBJ2-7; D gene ambiguous. The V end was cut by 4 bases, the J end by 0 bases, with 1 base between. Germline CDR1 is SGHAT and CDR2 is FQNNGV. The CDR3 is 11 amino acids. DNA of the CDR3: TGTGCCAGCAGCTCCTCCTACGAGCAGTACTTC. It is translated as CASSSSYEQYF. Combining the CDR3 with reference TRBV11-2 and TRBJ2-7 gives the whole variable domain EAGVAQSPRYKIIEKRQSVAFWCNPISGHATLYWYQQILGQGPKLLIQFQNNGVVDDSQLPKDRFSAERLKGVDSTLKIQPAKLEDSAVYLCASSSSYEQYFGPGTRLTVT.

This chain connects TRBV7-9 to TRBJ2-7; no definite D call. Germline V lookup: CDR1 SEHNR, CDR2 FQNEAQ (reference sequence). V lost 4 bases, J lost 4 bases, and 11 bases lay in between. The CDR3 length is 13 residues. In DNA, the CDR3 is TGTGCCAGCAGCTCATCCGGGTTTTACGAGCAGTACTTC. This sequence encodes CASSSSGFYEQYF.

Ten or more counts support this clone. The rearrangement uses TRBV5-4 and TRBJ1-2, with D possibly being TRBD1 (5 bases). CDR1 SGHNT and CDR2 YYREEE come from the germline V gene (reference sequence). This CDR3 spans 18 amino acids. V was trimmed by 0 bases and J by 0 bases, leaving 18 bases between them. Written as DNA, the CDR3 is TGTGCCAGCAGCTTGGTATCGGGACTCGTGGGGGCTAACTATGGCTACACCTTC. Its translation is CASSLVSGLVGANYGYTF.

This clone is labeled medium-sized. This chain uses TRBV7-2 with TRBJ2-3; D may correspond to TRBD1 or TRBD2 (5 bases each). V was shortened by 4 bases and J by 6 bases, with 14 bases between the two germline ends. CDR1 is SGHTA, CDR2 FQGNSA, per germline. The CDR3 consists of 14 residues. CDR3 coding DNA: TGTGCCAGCAGCTCCCGGGGCCAAGGCGATACGCAGTATTTT. It specifies CASSSRGQGDTQYF.

The chain uses TRBV20-1 and TRBJ2-3; D ambiguous. The V and J ends lost 3 bases and 4 bases respectively, with 5 bases between them. Per germline, CDR1 DFQATT and CDR2 SNEGSKA (reference sequence). The CDR3 length is 11 residues. Written as DNA, the CDR3 is TGCAGTGCTAGCCGCTCAGATACGCAGTATTTT. Its translation: CSASRSDTQYF.

The chain employs TRBV6-4 and TRBJ1-2; maybe TRBD1 (5 bases). The CDR3 length is 14 residues. The V end lost 8 bases, the J end lost 4 bases, and 17 bases lay between the germline ends. CDR1 MRHNA and CDR2 SNTAGT come from the germline V gene. CDR3 sequence: CASGAMDKLYGYTF. The CDR3 nucleotides are TGTGCCAGCGGTGCCATGGACAAACTCTATGGCTACACCTTC.

The sample holds many counts of this clone. This sequence may be a read error, since a much larger clone differs from it by one base. This chain links TRBV4-1 with TRBJ2-7; TRBD1 matches at 7 bases. The CDR3 runs to 13 residues. CDR1 MGHRA and CDR2 YSYEKL come from the germline V gene. J was trimmed by 4 bases and V by 4 bases; bases with no gene match: 4. CDR3 amino acids: CASSPDRVYEQYF. The CDR3 DNA reads as TGCGCCAGCAGCCCCGACAGGGTGTACGAGCAGTACTTC.

This clone was observed at least ten times. The J gene is TRBJ2-7, the V gene TRBV2; 9 bases are shared with TRBD1. J was trimmed by 3 bases and V by 5 bases; bases with no gene match: 20. This CDR3 has 19 amino acids. From germline, CDR1 is SNHLY and CDR2 FYNNEI. The CDR3 protein is CASSSTGTGTFQEGYEQYF. Written as DNA, the CDR3 is TGTGCCAGCAGTTCAACCGGGACAGGGACTTTTCAGGAGGGCTACGAGCAGTACTTC.

The V gene is TRBV5-1, the J gene TRBJ2-3; D unresolved. Germline loops: CDR1 SGHRS, CDR2 YFSETQ. The CDR3 spans 12 residues. The CDR3 is CAGSENTDTQYF. CDR3 nucleotide sequence: TGCGCAGGCAGCGAGAACACAGATACGCAGTATTTT.

This clone is a singleton in its sample. The chain has TRBV18 and TRBJ2-2; 9 nucleotides line up with TRBD2. CDR1 and CDR2 (germline): KGHSH, LQKENI. Trimming took 10 bases from V and 6 from J; bases not matched to a gene: 15. The CDR3 length is 16 residues. This CDR3 is CAISQTSGIFAGELFF. In nucleotides, the CDR3 is TGTGCCATCTCCCAGACTAGCGGTATATTCGCCGGGGAGCTGTTTTTT.

At least ten counts were recorded for this clone. The CDR3 DNA follows: TGTGCCAGTAGTATGTCCCTTGCAGAACCTCCTCCTAGGGGGGAGCTGTTTTTT. It yields the protein CASSMSLAEPPPRGELFF. This chain connects TRBV19 to TRBJ2-2; D is undetermined. CDR1 and CDR2 (germline): LNHDA, SQIVND (reference sequence). The CDR3 has 18 residues. The ends were cut back, 3 bases at V and 8 bases at J, with 25 bases in the middle.